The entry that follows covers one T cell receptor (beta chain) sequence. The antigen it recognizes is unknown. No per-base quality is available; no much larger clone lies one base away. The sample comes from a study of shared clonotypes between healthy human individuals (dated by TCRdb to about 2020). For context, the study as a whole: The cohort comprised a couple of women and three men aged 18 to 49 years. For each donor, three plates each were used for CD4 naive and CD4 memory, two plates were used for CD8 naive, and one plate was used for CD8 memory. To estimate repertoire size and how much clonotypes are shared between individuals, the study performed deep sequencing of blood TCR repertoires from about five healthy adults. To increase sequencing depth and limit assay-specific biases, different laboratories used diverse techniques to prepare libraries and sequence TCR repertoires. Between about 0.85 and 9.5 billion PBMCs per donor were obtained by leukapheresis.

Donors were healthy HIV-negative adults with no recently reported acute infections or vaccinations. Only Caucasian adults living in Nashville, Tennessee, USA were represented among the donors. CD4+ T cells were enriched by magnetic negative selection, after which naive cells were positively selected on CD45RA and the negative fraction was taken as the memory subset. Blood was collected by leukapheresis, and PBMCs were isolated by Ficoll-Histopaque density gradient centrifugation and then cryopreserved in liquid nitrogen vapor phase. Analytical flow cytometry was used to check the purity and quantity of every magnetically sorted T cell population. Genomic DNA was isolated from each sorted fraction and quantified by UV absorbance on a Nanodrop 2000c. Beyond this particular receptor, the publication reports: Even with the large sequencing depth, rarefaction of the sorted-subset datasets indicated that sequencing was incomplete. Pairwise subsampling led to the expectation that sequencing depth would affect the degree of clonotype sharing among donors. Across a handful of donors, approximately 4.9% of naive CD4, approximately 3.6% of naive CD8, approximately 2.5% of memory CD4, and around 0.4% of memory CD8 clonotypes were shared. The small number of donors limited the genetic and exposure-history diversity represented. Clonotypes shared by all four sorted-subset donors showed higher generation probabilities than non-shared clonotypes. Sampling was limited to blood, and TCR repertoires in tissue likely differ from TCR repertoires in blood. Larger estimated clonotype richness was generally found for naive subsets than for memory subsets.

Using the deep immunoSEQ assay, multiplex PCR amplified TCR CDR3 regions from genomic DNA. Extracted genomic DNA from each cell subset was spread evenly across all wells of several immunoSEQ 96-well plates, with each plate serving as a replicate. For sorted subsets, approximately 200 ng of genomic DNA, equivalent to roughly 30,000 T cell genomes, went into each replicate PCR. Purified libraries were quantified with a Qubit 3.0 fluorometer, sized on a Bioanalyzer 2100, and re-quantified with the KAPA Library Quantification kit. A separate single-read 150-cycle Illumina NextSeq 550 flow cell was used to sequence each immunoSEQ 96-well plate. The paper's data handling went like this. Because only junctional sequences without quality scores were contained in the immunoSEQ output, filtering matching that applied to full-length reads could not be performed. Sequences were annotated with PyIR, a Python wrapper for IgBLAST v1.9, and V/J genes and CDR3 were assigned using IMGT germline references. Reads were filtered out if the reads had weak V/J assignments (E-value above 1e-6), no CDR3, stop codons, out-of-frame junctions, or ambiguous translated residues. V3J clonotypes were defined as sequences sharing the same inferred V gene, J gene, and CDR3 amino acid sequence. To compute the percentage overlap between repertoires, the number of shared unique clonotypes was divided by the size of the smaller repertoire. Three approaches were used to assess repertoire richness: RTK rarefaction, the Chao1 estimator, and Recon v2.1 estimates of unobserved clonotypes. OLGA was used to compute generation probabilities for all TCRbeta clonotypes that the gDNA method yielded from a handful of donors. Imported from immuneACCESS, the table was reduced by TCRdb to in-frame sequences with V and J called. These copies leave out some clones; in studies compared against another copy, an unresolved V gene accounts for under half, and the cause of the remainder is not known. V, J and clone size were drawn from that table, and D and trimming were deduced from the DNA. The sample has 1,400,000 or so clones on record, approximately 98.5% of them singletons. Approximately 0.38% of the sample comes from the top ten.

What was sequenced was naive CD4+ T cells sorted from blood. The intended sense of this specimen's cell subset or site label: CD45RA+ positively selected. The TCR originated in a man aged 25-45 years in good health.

The nucleotide sequence is given as TGTGCCAGCAGCTTAGATAACGGATATGAGCAGTTCTTC. Its protein reads: CASSLDNGYEQFF. The V and J segments used are TRBV11-2 and TRBJ2-1, with the D gene call left open. From the cysteine up to the phenylalanine, the CDR3 has a length of 13 residues. Of the read, only the CDR3 DNA is kept; its 39 bases are in frame from base 1. The junction carries 8 bases between V and J, which are trimmed by 0 bases and 8 bases respectively. CDR1 SGHAT and CDR2 FQNNGV were looked up in the germline V gene.